This record looks at one T cell receptor (beta chain) sequence and its context. Its antigen remains undetermined. Within one base of it there is no much larger clone, and no base qualities were kept. The sample is drawn from a study of T cell responses to AZD1222 COVID-19 vaccine (dated by TCRdb to 2020 to 2023). A note on the overall study: AZD1222 recipients given second doses at about 4 weeks or at about 12 weeks were pooled, since spike-specific TCR depth and breadth were not found to differ between the two schedules. Trial participants were enrolled by age into subgroups of 18-55, 56-69 and 70-plus years, and 148, 28 and 57 TCR-sequenced participants, respectively, were included in these subgroups. TCR sequencing covered 230 or so trial participants: roughly 200 given two doses of AZD1222 and about 26 given two doses of MenACWY control vaccine.

The CDR3 regions of human TCRbeta chains were subjected to immunosequencing. Regarding the original processing steps: TCRs in the repertoires were matched against a reference library of SARS-CoV-2-specific TCRs that had been generated with the MIRA antigen-specificity platform. Breadth meant the fraction of unique TCRs that were SARS-CoV-2-associated, whereas depth meant the fraction of total T cells that were SARS-CoV-2-associated. Using the MIRA data, every spike-specific TCR was mapped to the spike region that the TCR reacted to and assigned to either a CD4 or a CD8 class. Log10-transformed breadth and depth values were compared by one-way ANOVA with Sidak's multiple comparisons tests. In its TCRdb copy, this immuneACCESS table keeps in-frame sequences only and misses some clones. Where compared with another copy, unresolved V genes explain less than half of these, and the others have no known cause. The D gene and trimming were derived from the DNA, and the V and J assignments and clone size from that table. This sample gives 95,000 to 150,000 clones in total; 88% of them show up just once. The top ten constitute 4.4% of the sample.

General conclusions and limits of the study: CD4 TCRs associated with the vaccine covered the entire spike protein, and the dominant responses were in regions 160-218 and 743-854. Nearly half of unique spike-specific TCRs reportedly recognized epitopes outside regions mutated in the B.1.351 and B.1.1.7 variants. After two AZD1222 doses, both the breadth and the depth of spike-specific TCRs were significantly higher than at day 0 and than in MenACWY recipients. The 56-69-year group was small, and its depth increase did not reach significance, likely because of low power. Conclusions about previously exposed vaccinees were limited because only six AZD1222 recipients were SARS-CoV-2 seropositive at baseline. Because no day 14 peak-response samples were available, repertoires were characterized only after the peak T cell response. Participants were mostly white British and included more females than males, and it was suggested by the authors that clonal diversity may have been underestimated.

Interpreted using the paper, the time point label stands for: baseline before first vaccination. Vaccinee samples came from UK trials COV001 and COV002, including a single-blind randomized controlled phase 2/3 trial of AZD1222 (ChAdOx1 nCoV-19) in healthy adults. Trial participant PBMC samples were collected at day 0 and day 28 after the second dose for TCRbeta chain sequencing. This receptor was identified in an adult in good health. The sample here was peripheral blood, taken on day 0 of AZD1222 vaccination.

The CDR3 has the sequence CSVAGTGELFF. The nucleotides read TGCAGCGTTGCAGGGACCGGGGAGCTGTTTTTT. The chain is made from TRBV29-1 and TRBJ2-2; tentative D gene TRBD1, with 5 bases matching. The germline V gene encodes CDR1 SQVTM and CDR2 ANQGSEA. The CDR3 numbers 11 residues from cysteine through phenylalanine. The sequence is cut down to CDR3 DNA, 33 bases in frame from base 1. Cut back by 4 bases and 5 bases, the V and J ends lie 5 bases apart.